The present entry profiles one T cell receptor (beta chain) with its context. This specimen comes from a study of blood T cell repertoires in COVID-19. Study background: The study drew acute and convalescent COVID-19 samples from the United States, Italy and Spain.

The method was immunoSEQ multiplex PCR; TCRdb's version includes in-frame clones alone and lacks a portion of them. The sample carries around 100,000 clones, about 88% recorded once. This CDR3 comprises 14 residues. CDR1 SNHLY and CDR2 FYNNEI come from the germline V gene. Trimming cost V 7 bases and J 8 bases, with 17 bases left between them. Material: peripheral blood. The clonotype was recovered from a human donor in a cohort sampled during active COVID-19. The chain recombines TRBV2 with TRBJ1-4; a possible D gene is TRBD1 (6 bases). The CDR3 coding sequence is TGTGCCAGCAAGACCTCCGTTAGGGGGGAAAAACTGTTTTTT. This translates into CASKTSVRGEKLFF.